These 12 T cell receptor beta chains share one sample of origin, sequenced in a study of read filtering for tumor transcriptome and immune sequencing. From approximately 430 ng of RNA, a library with molecular barcoded alpha/delta and beta/gamma adaptors was made. TCRdb used MiXCR to reprocess the reads, holding one entry per CDR3 protein. The sample lists roughly 130,000 distinct CDR3 sequences; around 13% were seen once. Sample: a population of CD138-negative cells sorted from bone marrow. The receptors originated from a donor at least 40 years old with multiple myeloma.

Worth noting for this clonotype: This may arise from a read error, as a much more abundant clone is one base away. V gene TRBV28 combines with J gene TRBJ1-6; D unresolved. The CDR3 length is 12 residues. Germline V gene data show CDR1 as MDHEN and CDR2 as SYDVKM. V was pared by 4 bases and J by 11 bases, with 9 bases between. CDR3 bases: TGTGCCAGCAGTTGGGCCGATCCACCCCTCCACTTT. This codes for CASSWADPPLHF.

The chain is built from TRBV10-3 and TRBJ2-7; D is possibly TRBD2 (6 bases). The germline CDR1 and CDR2 sequences are ENHRY and SYGVKD. V lost 0 bases, J lost 4 bases, and 13 bases lay in between. This CDR3 is built from 15 residues. The CDR3 here is CAISESGRGGYEQYF. As DNA, the CDR3 is TGTGCCATCAGTGAGTCTGGCCGAGGAGGGTACGAGCAGTACTTC.

This clonotype was found a few times. The chain couples TRBV19 to TRBJ2-3, with D uncertain. The CDR3 is 11 amino acids. CDR1 is LNHDA, CDR2 SQIVND, per germline (reference sequence). V lost 9 bases and J 5 bases, leaving 9 bases between the germline ends. The CDR3 loop is CASDVGDTQYF. The CDR3 bases are TGTGCCAGCGACGTCGGAGATACGCAGTATTTT. The full variable domain, with the rest looked up from reference TRBV19 and TRBJ2-3, is DGGITQSPKYLFRKEGQNVTLSCEQNLNHDAMYWYRQDPGQGLRLIYYSQIVNDFQKGDIAEGYSVSREKKESFPLTVTSAQKNPTAFYLCASDVGDTQYFGPGTRLTVL.

Ten or more counts support this clonotype. This sequence joins TRBV5-5 and TRBJ2-5, with 8 bases matching TRBD2. The V and J ends lost 2 bases and 4 bases, in that order; junction bases with no gene match: 7. The germline V gene has CDR1 SGHKS and CDR2 YYEKEE (reference sequence). The CDR3 sequence is 15 residues long. Here the CDR3 reads CASSFPAGDIETQYF. The CDR3 DNA reads as TGTGCCAGCAGCTTCCCAGCGGGAGATATAGAGACCCAGTACTTC.

The chain carries TRBV27 and TRBJ2-1; 10 bases align to TRBD2. The ends lost 5 bases at V and 7 bases at J; junction bases unmatched: 11. Germline V gene sequence: CDR1 MNHEY, CDR2 SMNVEV (reference sequence). The CDR3 totals 16 residues. The CDR3 loop is CASSTSAGGPENEQFF. CDR3 sequence (DNA): TGTGCCAGCAGTACCTCAGCGGGAGGGCCGGAGAATGAGCAGTTCTTC.

This chain links TRBV18 with TRBJ1-5, with D unclear. The CDR3 is made up of 12 amino acids. Germline assignment: CDR1 KGHSH and CDR2 LQKENI. Trimming shortened V by 5 bases and J by 3 bases, and 5 bases separated the two germline ends. The CDR3 sequence: CASSSDNQPQHF. The CDR3 coding sequence is TGTGCCAGCTCATCGGACAATCAGCCCCAGCATTTT.

This clonotype has a single count. Being one base from a much bigger clone, this may be a read error. The chain has TRBV28 and TRBJ1-5; D might be TRBD1 (6 bases). From germline, CDR1 is MDHEN and CDR2 SYDVKM. This CDR3 is built from 14 residues. Trimming cost V 8 bases and J 3 bases, with 14 bases left between them. DNA for the CDR3: TGTGCCAGCCTCGAACAGGGCAACAATCAGCCCCAGCATTTT. This sequence encodes CASLEQGNNQPQHF. The full variable domain, with the rest looked up from reference TRBV28 and TRBJ1-5, is DVKVTQSSRYLVKRTGEKVFLECVQDMDHENMFWYRQDPGLGLRLIYFSYDVKMKEKGDIPEGYSVSREKKERFSLILESASTNQTSMYLCASLEQGNNQPQHFGDGTRLSIL.

This clonotype came up a few times. CDR3 amino acids: CASSLRDPDTGELFF. The CDR3 region has the DNA TGTGCCAGCAGCTTAAGGGACCCGGACACCGGGGAGCTGTTTTTT. V and J are TRBV11-1 and TRBJ2-2; D tentatively fits TRBD1 or TRBD2 (5 bases each). The germline V gene encodes CDR1 SGHAT and CDR2 FQDESV (reference sequence). This CDR3 contains 15 residues. V dropped 2 bases and J dropped 3 bases, with 10 bases sitting between them.

The V gene is TRBV10-3, the J gene TRBJ2-1, with TRBD2 identical over 9 bases. The germline CDR1 and CDR2 sequences are ENHRY and SYGVKD. The CDR3 runs 15 residues. Trimming at V came to 8 bases and at J to 6 bases, leaving 11 bases not matched to a gene. CDR3 protein: CAIGAGTSSGNEQFF. As DNA, the CDR3 is TGTGCCATCGGTGCCGGGACTAGCAGCGGCAATGAGCAGTTCTTC.

On this clonotype: A read error may produce the germline difference seen at one junction end. The chain has TRBV5-6 and TRBJ1-1, with D possibly being TRBD1 (5 bases). Germline lookup yields CDR1 SGHDT and CDR2 YYEEEE. The CDR3 consists of 15 residues. The CDR3 region is CAGRVLGGSNAEAFF. The CDR3 DNA follows: TGTGCCGGCAGGGTACTAGGCGGGTCGAACGCTGAAGCTTTCTTT.

This clonotype was seen at least ten times. The V gene is TRBV29-1, the J gene TRBJ1-2, with D unclear. V gave up 8 bases and J gave up 3 bases, with 16 bases separating them. The germline V gene encodes CDR1 SQVTM and CDR2 ANQGSEA. The CDR3 runs to 13 residues. The chain's CDR3 is CSSSLAGDYGYTF. The DNA for the CDR3 is TGCAGCTCTTCCCTTGCCGGAGACTATGGCTACACCTTC.

This clonotype has ten or more counts. The CDR3 sequence: CASSVGQSNQPQHF. CDR3 DNA sequence: TGTGCCAGCAGCGTAGGTCAGAGCAATCAGCCCCAGCATTTT. This chain joins TRBV9 and TRBJ1-5, with unresolved D. The CDR3 loop spans 14 amino acids. Germline lookup yields CDR1 SGDLS and CDR2 YYNGEE. The V gene lost 0 bases and the J gene lost 1 base, with 5 bases spanning the gap.